This TCR beta chain appears in the sequencing data of a study of T-cell memory formation after mild COVID-19. Notes on the study in general: SARS-CoV-2 specificity of second-wave clones peaking day 37 was unconfirmed. CD4/CD8 balance characterized clones contracting day 15 to 85, and CD4+ skew characterized later expanders. CD4+ contracting clones were found mainly in CM and EM, and CD8+ ones in EMRA.

This clonotype was seen ten or more times. Its antigen remains unknown. Libraries for TCRalpha and TCRbeta carried sample barcodes and unique molecular identifiers via 5'RACE. TCRdb processed the 5' RACE reads anew with MiXCR; each CDR3 protein has one entry. The sample has fewer than 200,000 distinct CDR3 sequences, roughly 13% seen once; the top ten hold about 3.6%. The V end was cut by 8 bases, the J end by 2 bases, with 15 bases between. CDR1 and CDR2 (germline): MNHNY, SVGAGI (reference sequence). This CDR3 region has 14 residues. The sequenced material came from PBMCs or a T cell subset sorted from them (not recorded which). This rearrangement joins TRBV6-6 to TRBJ2-5, with TRBD2 as a possible D gene (5 bases). The receptor was derived from a man aged 18 to 35 who had mild COVID-19 (a few samples of this study predate the infection). Cell type and time point are not known. The CDR3 is CASGVGRLQETQYF. The CDR3, as DNA: TGTGCCAGCGGCGTAGGACGACTACAAGAGACCCAGTACTTC.